The subject of this entry is one T cell receptor (beta chain). CDR1 SGHAT and CDR2 FQNNGV come from the germline V gene. The V segment lost 11 bases and the J segment 0 bases; nucleotides outside the gene matches: 21. This CDR3 has 19 residues. The assay was immunoSEQ multiplex PCR, and TCRdb's table has in-frame clones only and misses some. The repertoire has about 400,000 clones, about 95% of them found once; the top ten carry roughly 0.02%. The data were taken from a study of shared T cell receptors in the human thymus. This TCR came from a human donor. Material for sequencing was thymocytes. V gene TRBV11-2 combines with J gene TRBJ1-5; 8 bases align to TRBD1. The CDR3 spells CARPKGTLDREHSNQPQHF. The CDR3 DNA reads TGTGCCCGACCTAAAGGGACCTTGGACAGGGAGCATAGCAATCAGCCCCAGCATTTT. Using reference TRBV11-2 and TRBJ1-5 for the parts outside the CDR3, the full variable domain is EAGVAQSPRYKIIEKRQSVAFWCNPISGHATLYWYQQILGQGPKLLIQFQNNGVVDDSQLPKDRFSAERLKGVDSTLKIQPAKLEDSAVYLCARPKGTLDREHSNQPQHFGDGTRLSIL.